This TCR beta chain was captured by sequencing in a study of T cells in women clearing cervical HPV infection. Overall study: Controls' single incident HPV16 infection cleared within 12 months without precancer. Blood came at first lesion visit for cases, post-clearance for controls.

Assay used: immunoSEQ multiplex PCR; TCRdb lists only in-frame clones, some missing. This sample's table reports tens of thousands of clones. Each participant carried one incident cervical HPV16 infection only. This TCR derives from a woman aged 18 to 75 with a cervical HPV16 infection that either progressed to CIN3+ or cleared (not recorded which). Sequencing was carried out using blood buffy coat.

The CDR3 here is CAWDRGGVGNQPQHF. Partial CDR3 DNA: TGTGCCTGGGATCGGGGGGGGGTTGGCAATCAGCCC. The chain is built from TRBV30 and TRBJ1-5; tentatively, D is TRBD1 (5 bases). Read coverage stops 3 residues before the CDR3 terminus; the germline J gene supplies the remainder. CDR1 is GTSNPN and CDR2 is SVGIG in the germline V gene (reference sequence). This CDR3 has 15 residues. Between the trimmed V and J ends, which lost 5 bases and 2 bases, there was a span of 16 bases.